A single sample is the source of the 28 T cell receptor beta chains below, sequenced in a study of cytomegalovirus exposure and HLA in healthy donors (dated by TCRdb to about 2017). Library generation was performed with the immunoSEQ multiplex PCR assay. For the multiplex PCR, a mixture combining 60 forward primers for TCR Vbeta segments and 13 reverse primers for TCR Jbeta segments was used. TCRdb mirrors the immuneACCESS table, restricted to in-frame sequences. Some clones are absent from its copies; in checked studies, under half trace to an unresolved V gene, and the reason for the others is unknown. The sample table records approximately 92,000 clones; over 75% of these occur just once. Roughly 1.1% of the sample is in the top ten clones. The source material was PBMCs. The receptors were gathered from a girl between 2 and 10 years old in good health and CMV-seropositive.

This clone has a handful of counts. This rearrangement joins TRBV27 to TRBJ2-7; TRBD1 aligns across 8 bases. Per the germline V gene, CDR1 is MNHEY and CDR2 is SMNVEV (reference sequence). The CDR3 is 14 amino acids. Trimming removed 6 bases from V and 3 bases from J; junction bases left unmatched: 7. The CDR3 region has the DNA TGTGCCAGCAGCTCCGGGACAGGACTCTACGAGCAGTACTTC. Amino acid sequence: CASSSGTGLYEQYF.

V usage is TRBV9 and J usage is TRBJ2-7; 8 nucleotides agree with TRBD1. This CDR3 spans 15 amino acids. Germline V gene data show CDR1 as SGDLS and CDR2 as YYNGEE. Trimming cost V 2 bases and J 2 bases; bases outside gene matches: 6. The CDR3 sequence: CASSVHGTGAYEQYF. The CDR3 DNA is TGTGCCAGCAGCGTCCACGGGACAGGAGCCTACGAGCAGTACTTC.

This clone has more than one count but fewer than ten. The chain is built from TRBV7-2 and TRBJ2-1, with D perhaps matching TRBD1 (6 bases). V lost 3 bases, J lost 2 bases, and 20 bases lay in between. The length of the CDR3 is 18 residues. From germline, CDR1 is SGHTA and CDR2 FQGNSA. DNA of the CDR3: TGTGCCAGCAGCTTCCCTTTAGGCTTCCGGGACACCTACAATGAGCAGTTCTTC. It codes for CASSFPLGFRDTYNEQFF.

This clone was detected once. The J gene is TRBJ2-5, the V gene TRBV7-9, with D perhaps TRBD1 (5 bases). CDR3 length: 13 residues. From germline, CDR1 is SEHNR and CDR2 FQNEAQ (reference sequence). V gave up 3 bases and J gave up 2 bases, with 7 bases separating them. The CDR3 is CASSFDRQETQYF. Here the CDR3 DNA reads TGTGCCAGCAGCTTCGACAGACAAGAGACCCAGTACTTC.

V is TRBV6-6 and J is TRBJ2-7; TRBD1 matches at 10 bases. The CDR3 consists of 14 residues. Germline-derived CDR1 and CDR2 are MNHNY and SVGAGI (reference sequence). V shed 10 bases, J shed 4 bases, and the junction held 10 bases outside the gene matches. In nucleotides, the CDR3 is TGTGCCACCCTATTGGGACAGGGGAATTACGAGCAGTACTTC. Translated, it gives CATLLGQGNYEQYF.

The table lists this clone with a count of one. V usage is TRBV15 and J usage is TRBJ1-5; 9 nucleotides align to TRBD1. Trimming cost V 8 bases and J 4 bases; bases outside gene matches: 9. There are 15 residues in the CDR3. Germline CDR1 reads LNHNV; CDR2 reads YYDKDF (reference sequence). CDR3 sequence: CATQLGQGLNQPQHF. For the CDR3, the DNA is TGTGCCACCCAACTAGGACAGGGGCTAAATCAGCCCCAGCATTTT.

The chain uses TRBV29-1 and TRBJ2-1, with 9 bases fitting TRBD2. The CDR3 runs to 17 residues. Unmatched junction bases numbered 7, after V lost 1 base and J lost 0 bases. Germline CDR1 SQVTM, CDR2 ANQGSEA. The CDR3, as DNA: TGCAGCGTTGAAGTACGACTGACTAGCGGCTCCTACAATGAGCAGTTCTTC. Amino acids: CSVEVRLTSGSYNEQFF.

The V and J genes are TRBV5-6 and TRBJ2-7; TRBD1 matches at 9 bases. V lost 4 bases and J lost 3; bases outside the gene matches: 11. This CDR3 contains 16 residues. Germline assignment: CDR1 SGHDT and CDR2 YYEEEE. Here the CDR3 reads CASSHQLDRGHYEQYF. As DNA, the CDR3 is TGTGCCAGCAGCCATCAATTGGACAGGGGTCACTACGAGCAGTACTTC.

The chain links TRBV5-1 to TRBJ2-1, with D maybe TRBD2 (6 bases). CDR3 length equals 15 residues. Per the germline V gene, CDR1 is SGHRS and CDR2 is YFSETQ. V lost 4 bases, J lost 9 bases, and 20 bases lay in between. The CDR3 is CASSQGLIGLGEQFF. The CDR3 coding sequence is TGCGCCAGCAGCCAGGGACTCATAGGTCTCGGTGAGCAGTTCTTC.

The V call is TRBV2, the J call TRBJ2-3, with a weak D call TRBD2 (6 bases). V was clipped by 5 bases and J by 8 bases, with 14 bases between them. In germline, CDR1 is SNHLY, CDR2 FYNNEI. The CDR3 covers 13 residues. CDR3 in amino acids: CASSPTLEGTQYF. CDR3 nucleotides: TGTGCCAGCAGTCCTACTCTGGAGGGTACGCAGTATTTT.

This clone was seen a single time. The chain employs TRBV19 and TRBJ2-3; TRBD2 matches 9 bases. CDR1 is LNHDA and CDR2 is SQIVND in the germline V gene (reference sequence). The CDR3 covers 17 residues. V was clipped by 6 bases and J by 4 bases; unmatched bases: 14. The CDR3 sequence: CASSPGARGRVSDTQYF. CDR3 sequence (DNA): TGTGCCAGTAGCCCCGGGGCCCGCGGGAGGGTCTCAGATACGCAGTATTTT.

The V gene is TRBV19, the J gene TRBJ1-5; TRBD1 matches 10 bases. J was trimmed by 1 base and V by 4 bases; bases with no gene match: 4. This CDR3 is built from 16 residues. From germline, CDR1 is LNHDA and CDR2 SQIVND (reference sequence). CDR3 DNA: TGTGCCAGTAGTACCCGGGACAGGGGAAGCAATCAGCCCCAGCATTTT. It codes for CASSTRDRGSNQPQHF.

The CDR3 spells CAIRGSGRDGEQFF. The DNA for the CDR3 is TGTGCCATCAGGGGTAGCGGGAGGGATGGTGAGCAGTTCTTC. V is TRBV10-3 and J is TRBJ2-1; 11 bases are shared with TRBD2. This CDR3 region has 14 residues. Germline V lookup: CDR1 ENHRY, CDR2 SYGVKD. J lost 9 bases, V lost 6 bases, and 7 bases had no gene match.

The J gene is TRBJ2-3, the V gene TRBV28, with a weak D call TRBD2 (5 bases). The germline V gene encodes CDR1 MDHEN and CDR2 SYDVKM. The CDR3 consists of 21 residues. Trimming shortened V by 2 bases and J by 3 bases, and 30 bases separated the two germline ends. CDR3 sequence (DNA): TGTGCCAGCAGTTTAGTGTCCAGAACAGTTTTTACCGGGATTGGGACAGATACGCAGTATTTT. Amino acids: CASSLVSRTVFTGIGTDTQYF.

The chain joins TRBV7-2 to TRBJ2-7, with 8 bases that match TRBD1. With 4 bases clipped from V and 4 bases from J, the junction kept 9 bases outside the gene matches. The CDR3 has 15 amino acids. Looked up from germline, CDR1 is SGHTA and CDR2 is FQGNSA. The CDR3 coding sequence is TGTGCCAGCAGCTCCGCCGGGACAGGAGTTTACGAGCAGTACTTC. This sequence encodes CASSSAGTGVYEQYF.

The chain employs TRBV29-1 and TRBJ2-5; the D is unclear. The DNA end is a closer match to TRBJ2-7, so the J assignment may be wrong. The CDR3 runs to 15 residues. CDR1 is SQVTM, CDR2 ANQGSEA, per germline. Here the CDR3 reads CSPPRTTIFRSEQYF. In DNA, the CDR3 is TGCAGCCCTCCGAGAACAACGATCTTTCGGAGCGAGCAGTACTTC.

This clone has more than one count but fewer than ten. CDR3 sequence: CASSSNDRFQETQYF. The CDR3 DNA is TGTGCCAGCAGTTCTAACGACAGATTTCAAGAGACCCAGTACTTC. The chain recombines TRBV28 with TRBJ2-5; a possible D gene is TRBD1 (5 bases). Trimming removed 4 bases from V and 2 bases from J, with 14 bases in between. This CDR3 has 15 residues. The germline gives CDR1 MDHEN, CDR2 SYDVKM.

The chain carries TRBV5-4 and TRBJ2-5; 10 bases fit TRBD2. The CDR3 contains 14 residues. J was trimmed by 3 bases and V by 3 bases; bases with no gene match: 2. Germline lookup yields CDR1 SGHNT and CDR2 YYREEE (reference sequence). CDR3 protein: CASSSSGGKETQYF. CDR3 DNA sequence: TGTGCCAGCAGCTCTAGCGGGGGAAAAGAGACCCAGTACTTC.

This clone was seen more than once but under ten times. V gene TRBV2 combines with J gene TRBJ2-1, with TRBD2 matching 8 bases. The CDR3 extends over 13 amino acids. V shed 6 bases, J shed 6 bases, and the junction held 4 bases outside the gene matches. CDR1 and CDR2 (germline): SNHLY, FYNNEI. The CDR3 sequence is CASRETSGNEQFF. Here the CDR3 DNA reads TGTGCCAGCAGGGAAACTAGCGGCAATGAGCAGTTCTTC.

The genes are TRBV15 and TRBJ2-7; 7 bases match TRBD2. With 1 base clipped from V and 0 bases from J, the junction kept 3 bases outside the gene matches. Germline V CDR1 and CDR2: LNHNV, YYDKDF (reference sequence). The CDR3 sequence is 15 residues long. As DNA, the CDR3 is TGTGCCACCAGCAGAGCGGGAGGTGGCTCCTACGAGCAGTACTTC. It specifies CATSRAGGGSYEQYF. Based on the CDR3 plus reference TRBV15 and TRBJ2-7, the full variable domain is DAMVIQNPRYQVTQFGKPVTLSCSQTLNHNVMYWYQQKSSQAPKLLFHYYDKDFNNEADTPDNFQSRRPNTSFCFLDIRSPGLGDTAMYLCATSRAGGGSYEQYFGPGTRLTVT.

This clone was detected once. CDR3 DNA: TGCAGCGTTGAAGTAGGGGGCCTAAACACTGAAGCTTTCTTT. Encoded protein: CSVEVGGLNTEAFF. The chain uses TRBV29-1 and TRBJ1-1; 7 nucleotides line up with TRBD1. Germline V CDR1 and CDR2: SQVTM, ANQGSEA. Losses at the gene ends were 1 base for V and 2 bases for J; bases not matched to a gene: 4. There are 14 residues in the CDR3.

Worth noting for this clone: Distinct nucleotide sequences in the sample also encode this CDR3. The chain uses TRBV6-1 and TRBJ1-5; 8 nucleotides align to TRBD1. Germline CDR1 MNHNS, CDR2 SASEGT. Trimming at V came to 4 bases and at J to 2 bases, leaving 1 base not matched to a gene. This CDR3 region has 14 residues. The CDR3 loop reads CASSAGGRNQPQHF. DNA of the CDR3: TGTGCCAGCAGTGCAGGGGGCCGCAATCAGCCCCAGCATTTT.

This sequence joins TRBV4-1 and TRBJ2-7; TRBD2 matches 8 bases. Germline CDR1 MGHRA, CDR2 YSYEKL. The CDR3 runs to 16 residues. After removal of 3 bases from V and 0 bases from J, the junction contained 7 bases not matched to a gene. The CDR3 sequence: CASSQLLADHSYEQYF. CDR3 sequence (DNA): TGCGCCAGCAGCCAGTTACTAGCGGATCACTCCTACGAGCAGTACTTC.

This chain uses TRBV18 with TRBJ1-2, with 8 bases that match TRBD1. The germline V gene has CDR1 KGHSH and CDR2 LQKENI. J gave up 7 bases and V 5 bases, and 6 bases lay outside the gene matches. CDR3 size: 13 residues. CDR3 amino acids: CASSTGQGSGYTF. The CDR3 region has the DNA TGTGCCAGCTCAACCGGACAGGGTAGTGGCTACACCTTC.

V gene TRBV5-6 combines with J gene TRBJ1-2; D is uncertain. Germline CDR1 reads SGHDT; CDR2 reads YYEEEE. The CDR3 contains 15 residues. The V end lost 1 base, the J end lost 1 base, and 11 bases lay between the germline ends. The CDR3 bases are TGTGCCAGCAGCTTGTTCCAGACTGTTAACTATGGCTACACCTTC. This gives the protein CASSLFQTVNYGYTF. The whole variable domain, filled in from reference TRBV5-6 and TRBJ1-2, reads DAGVTQSPTHLIKTRGQQVTLRCSPKSGHDTVSWYQQALGQGPQFIFQYYEEEERQRGNFPDRFSGHQFPNYSSELNVNALLLGDSALYLCASSLFQTVNYGYTFGSGTRLTVV.

For the CDR3, the DNA is TGTGCCTGGAGATCCCCGGGCTCCTACGAGCAGTACTTC. Protein sequence: CAWRSPGSYEQYF. This rearrangement joins TRBV30 to TRBJ2-7; no definite D call. Trimming removed 3 bases at V and 0 bases at J, with 9 bases between. Germline V gene lookup returns CDR1 GTSNPN and CDR2 SVGIG (reference sequence). The CDR3 consists of 13 residues. The variable domain in full, completed from reference TRBV30 and TRBJ2-7, reads SQTIHQWPATLVQPVGSPLSLECTVEGTSNPNLYWYRQAAGRGLQLLFYSVGIGQISSEVPQNLSASRPQDRQFILSSKKLLLSDSGFYLCAWRSPGSYEQYFGPGTRLTVT.

This sequence joins TRBV6-4 and TRBJ2-5; no clear D gene. Per germline, CDR1 MRHNA and CDR2 SNTAGT. The CDR3 loop spans 11 amino acids. Trimming removed 6 bases at V and 4 bases at J, with 6 bases between. The CDR3 coding sequence is TGTGCCAGCAGGACGGGAGAGACCCAGTACTTC. This gives the protein CASRTGETQYF.

The V gene is TRBV7-9, the J gene TRBJ2-7, with 8 nucleotides matching TRBD2. V shed 2 bases and J 0 bases; nucleotides not matched to a gene: 6. The CDR3 is made up of 16 amino acids. Germline values: CDR1 SEHNR, CDR2 FQNEAQ (reference sequence). For the CDR3, the DNA is TGTGCCAGCAGCTTAAGCGGGGGCAGCTTCTCCTACGAGCAGTACTTC. Residues: CASSLSGGSFSYEQYF.